This T cell receptor beta chain was retrieved from a study of CD8 T cells in Susac syndrome. Study-level points and caveats: The authors acknowledged that their TCR sequencing and HLA analysis involved a relatively small number of individuals.

Details on this clonotype: The antigen is not known.

Peripheral blood CD8+ and CD4+ T cells were profiled by TCR beta sequencing. Stable or active relapsing-remitting multiple sclerosis, untreated and meeting revised McDonald criteria, defined the controls. The RNA input was about 0.5 to 1 ug, and it was reverse transcribed with random hexamers. Amplification of the TCR beta CDR3 was carried out by immunoSEQ multiplex PCR, which spanned a total of 54 Vbeta and 13 Jbeta segments. MiXCR, run by TCRdb on the immunoSEQ multiplex PCR reads, gives a single entry per CDR3 protein. The table has around 270,000 distinct CDR3 sequences, 65% to 90% seen once. The TCR comes from a human donor with multiple sclerosis. Material for sequencing was CD8+ T cells from PBMCs.

Written as DNA, the CDR3 is TGTGCCAGCAGCTATGACGGGCCGGGGCGAACTAATGAAAAACTGTTTTTT. Residues: CASSYDGPGRTNEKLFF. The V and J genes are TRBV5-6 and TRBJ1-4; D may be TRBD1 (5 bases). Germline CDR1 is SGHDT and CDR2 is YYEEEE. V was cut by 3 bases and J by 1 base, with 16 bases left in between. There are 17 residues in the CDR3. Full variable domain (remainder filled in from reference TRBV5-6 and TRBJ1-4): DAGVTQSPTHLIKTRGQQVTLRCSPKSGHDTVSWYQQALGQGPQFIFQYYEEEERQRGNFPDRFSGHQFPNYSSELNVNALLLGDSALYLCASSYDGPGRTNEKLFFGSGTQLSVL.